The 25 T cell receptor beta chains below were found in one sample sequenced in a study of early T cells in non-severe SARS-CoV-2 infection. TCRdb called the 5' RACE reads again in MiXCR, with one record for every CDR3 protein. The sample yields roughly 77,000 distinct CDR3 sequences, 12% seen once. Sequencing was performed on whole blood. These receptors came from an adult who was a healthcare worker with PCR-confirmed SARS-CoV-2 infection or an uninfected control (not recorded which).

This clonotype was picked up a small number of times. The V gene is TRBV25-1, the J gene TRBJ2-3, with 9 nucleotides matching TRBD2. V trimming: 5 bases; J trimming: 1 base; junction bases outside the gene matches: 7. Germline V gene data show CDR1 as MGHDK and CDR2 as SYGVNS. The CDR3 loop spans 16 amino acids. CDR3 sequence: CASSNSRLAGTDTQYF. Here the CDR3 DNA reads TGTGCCAGCAGTAATTCCAGACTAGCGGGCACAGATACGCAGTATTTT.

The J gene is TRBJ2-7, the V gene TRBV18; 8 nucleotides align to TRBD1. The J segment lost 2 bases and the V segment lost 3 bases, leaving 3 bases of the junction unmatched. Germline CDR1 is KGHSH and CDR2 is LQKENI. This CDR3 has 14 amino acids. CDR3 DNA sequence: TGTGCCAGCTCACCGGGACAGGAGGCCTACGAGCAGTACTTC. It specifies CASSPGQEAYEQYF.

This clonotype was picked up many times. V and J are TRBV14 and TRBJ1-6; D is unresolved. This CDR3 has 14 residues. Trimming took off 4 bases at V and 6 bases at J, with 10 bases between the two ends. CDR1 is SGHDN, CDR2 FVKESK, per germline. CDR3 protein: CASSRTTPNSPLHF. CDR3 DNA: TGTGCCAGCAGCCGTACTACCCCTAATTCACCCCTCCACTTT.

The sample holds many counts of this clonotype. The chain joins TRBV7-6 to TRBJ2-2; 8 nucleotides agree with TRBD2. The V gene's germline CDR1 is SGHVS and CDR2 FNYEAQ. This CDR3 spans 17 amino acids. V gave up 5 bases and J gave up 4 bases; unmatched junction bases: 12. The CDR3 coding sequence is TGTGCCAGCAGCATAGGACTAGCCAGGAAGATCACCGGGGAGCTGTTTTTT. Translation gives CASSIGLARKITGELFF.

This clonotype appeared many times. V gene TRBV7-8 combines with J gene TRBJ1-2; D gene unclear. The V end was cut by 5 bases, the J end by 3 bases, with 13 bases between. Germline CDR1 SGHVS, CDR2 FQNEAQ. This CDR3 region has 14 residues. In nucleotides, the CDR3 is TGTGCCAGCAGCCCCACGGACGCCTACTATGGCTACACCTTC. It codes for CASSPTDAYYGYTF.

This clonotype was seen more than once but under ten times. The CDR3 DNA follows: TGCGCCAGCAGCTTGGAGGGGGCCAGAACTGAAGCTTTCTTT. This sequence encodes CASSLEGARTEAFF. The chain carries TRBV5-1 and TRBJ1-1; 7 positions agree with TRBD1. The CDR3 is 14 residues long. Trimming cost V 0 bases and J 5 bases; bases outside gene matches: 4. The germline CDR1 and CDR2 sequences are SGHRS and YFSETQ.

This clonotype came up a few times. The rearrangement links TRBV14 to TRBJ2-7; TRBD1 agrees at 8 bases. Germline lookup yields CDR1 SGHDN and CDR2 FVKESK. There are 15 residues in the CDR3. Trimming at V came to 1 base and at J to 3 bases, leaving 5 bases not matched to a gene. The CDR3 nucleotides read TGTGCCAGCAGCCAAGTCTCAACAGGGGGCTACGAGCAGTACTTC. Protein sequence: CASSQVSTGGYEQYF.

CDR3 in DNA: TGCAGCGTTGAAGAAAGTGGCTCCTACGAGCAGTACTTC. Translation: CSVEESGSYEQYF. The chain uses TRBV29-1 and TRBJ2-7; D not certain. This CDR3 is 13 amino acids long. Trimming stripped 0 bases from V and 0 bases from J, with 6 bases between. In germline, CDR1 is SQVTM, CDR2 ANQGSEA.

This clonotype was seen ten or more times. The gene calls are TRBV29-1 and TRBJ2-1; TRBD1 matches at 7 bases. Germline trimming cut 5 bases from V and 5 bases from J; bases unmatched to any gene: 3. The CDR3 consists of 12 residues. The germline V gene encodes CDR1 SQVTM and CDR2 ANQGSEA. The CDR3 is CSVNRGNNEQFF. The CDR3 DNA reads TGCAGCGTTAACAGGGGCAACAATGAGCAGTTCTTC.

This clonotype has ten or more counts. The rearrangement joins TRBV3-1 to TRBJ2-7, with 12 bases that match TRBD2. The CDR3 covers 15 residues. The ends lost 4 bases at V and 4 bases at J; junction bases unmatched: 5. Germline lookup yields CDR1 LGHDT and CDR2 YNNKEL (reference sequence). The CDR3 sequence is CASSPRTSGTYEQYF. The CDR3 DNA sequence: TGTGCCAGCAGCCCAAGGACTAGCGGGACGTACGAGCAGTACTTC.

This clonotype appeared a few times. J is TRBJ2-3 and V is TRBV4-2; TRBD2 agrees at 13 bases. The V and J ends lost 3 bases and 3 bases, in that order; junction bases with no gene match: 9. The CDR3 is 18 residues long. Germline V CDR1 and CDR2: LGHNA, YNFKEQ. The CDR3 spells CASSHRTSGSSRTDTQYF. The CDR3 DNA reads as TGTGCCAGCAGCCACAGGACTAGCGGGAGTTCAAGGACAGATACGCAGTATTTT.

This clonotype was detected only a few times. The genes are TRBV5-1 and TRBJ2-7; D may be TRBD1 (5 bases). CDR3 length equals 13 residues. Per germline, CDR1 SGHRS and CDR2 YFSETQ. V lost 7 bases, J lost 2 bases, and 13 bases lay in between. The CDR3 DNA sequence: TGCGCCAGCCGGTGGGGCGTCCCCTACGAGCAGTACTTC. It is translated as CASRWGVPYEQYF. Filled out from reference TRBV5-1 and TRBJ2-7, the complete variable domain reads KAGVTQTPRYLIKTRGQQVTLSCSPISGHRSVSWYQQTPGQGLQFLFEYFSETQRNKGNFPGRFSGRQFSNSRSEMNVSTLELGDSALYLCASRWGVPYEQYFGPGTRLTVT.

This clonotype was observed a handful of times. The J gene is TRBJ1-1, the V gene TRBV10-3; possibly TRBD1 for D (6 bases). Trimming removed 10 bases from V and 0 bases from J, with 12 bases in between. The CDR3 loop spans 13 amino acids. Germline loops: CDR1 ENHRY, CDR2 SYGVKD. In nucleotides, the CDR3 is TGTGCCACCTCGGACAGCATGAACACTGAAGCTTTCTTT. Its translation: CATSDSMNTEAFF.

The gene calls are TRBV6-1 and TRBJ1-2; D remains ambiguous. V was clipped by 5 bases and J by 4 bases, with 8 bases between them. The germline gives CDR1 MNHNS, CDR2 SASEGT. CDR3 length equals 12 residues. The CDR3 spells CASSSTAYGYTF. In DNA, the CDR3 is TGTGCCAGCAGTTCAACAGCCTATGGCTACACCTTC.

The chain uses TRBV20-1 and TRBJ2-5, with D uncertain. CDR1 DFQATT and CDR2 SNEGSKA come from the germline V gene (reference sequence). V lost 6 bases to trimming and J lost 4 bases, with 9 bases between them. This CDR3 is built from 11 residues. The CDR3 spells CSAPLAETQYF. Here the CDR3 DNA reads TGCAGTGCCCCCTTGGCAGAGACCCAGTACTTC.

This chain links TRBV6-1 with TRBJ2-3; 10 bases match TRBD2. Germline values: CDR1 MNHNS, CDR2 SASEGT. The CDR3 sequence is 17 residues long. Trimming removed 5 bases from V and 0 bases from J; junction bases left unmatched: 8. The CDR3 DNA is TGTGCCAGCAGTCTCCTAGCGGGGGCCCCGAGCACAGATACGCAGTATTTT. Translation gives CASSLLAGAPSTDTQYF.

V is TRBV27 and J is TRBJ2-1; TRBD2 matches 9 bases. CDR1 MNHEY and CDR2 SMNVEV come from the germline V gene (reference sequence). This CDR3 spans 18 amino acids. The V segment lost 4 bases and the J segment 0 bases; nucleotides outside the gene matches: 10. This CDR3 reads CASSYASGALSSYNEQFF. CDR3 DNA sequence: TGTGCCAGCAGTTACGCTAGCGGGGCCTTAAGCTCCTACAATGAGCAGTTCTTC.

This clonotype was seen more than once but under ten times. The CDR3 here is CASSLLGGPSSGNTIYF. Here the CDR3 DNA reads TGTGCCAGCAGCTTATTAGGTGGCCCGAGCTCCGGAAACACCATATATTTT. The V and J genes are TRBV7-9 and TRBJ1-3, with D unclear. There are 17 residues in the CDR3. CDR1 and CDR2 from the germline V gene are SEHNR and FQNEAQ (reference sequence). V lost 2 bases, J lost 4 bases, and 18 bases lay in between.

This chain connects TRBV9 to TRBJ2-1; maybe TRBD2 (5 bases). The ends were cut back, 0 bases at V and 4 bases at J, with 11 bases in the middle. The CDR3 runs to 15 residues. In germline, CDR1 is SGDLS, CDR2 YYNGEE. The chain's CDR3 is CASSVGDYPYNEQFF. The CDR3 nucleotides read TGTGCCAGCAGCGTAGGAGACTACCCATACAATGAGCAGTTCTTC.

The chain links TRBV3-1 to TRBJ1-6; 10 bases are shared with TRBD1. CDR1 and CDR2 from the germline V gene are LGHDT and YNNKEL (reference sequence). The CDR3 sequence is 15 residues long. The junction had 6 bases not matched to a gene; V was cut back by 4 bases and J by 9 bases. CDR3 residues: CASSRVTGGASPLHF. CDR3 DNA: TGTGCCAGCAGCCGCGTGACAGGGGGCGCTTCACCCCTCCACTTT.

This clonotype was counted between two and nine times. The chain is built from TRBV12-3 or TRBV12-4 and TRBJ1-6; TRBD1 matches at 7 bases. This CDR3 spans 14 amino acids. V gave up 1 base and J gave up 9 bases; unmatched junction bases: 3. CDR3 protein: CASSLVTGTSPLHF. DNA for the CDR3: TGTGCCAGCAGTTTAGTGACAGGGACTTCACCCCTCCACTTT.

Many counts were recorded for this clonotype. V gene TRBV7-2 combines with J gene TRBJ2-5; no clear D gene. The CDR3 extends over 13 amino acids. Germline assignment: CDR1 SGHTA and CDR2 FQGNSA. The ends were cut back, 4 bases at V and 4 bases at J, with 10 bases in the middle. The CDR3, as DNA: TGTGCCAGCAGCTGGACGGATTTAGAGACCCAGTACTTC. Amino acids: CASSWTDLETQYF.

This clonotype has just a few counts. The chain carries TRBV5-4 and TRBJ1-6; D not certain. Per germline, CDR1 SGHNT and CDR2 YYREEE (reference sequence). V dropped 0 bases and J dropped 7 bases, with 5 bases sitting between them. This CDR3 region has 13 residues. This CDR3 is CASSLAENSPLHF. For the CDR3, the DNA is TGTGCCAGCAGCTTGGCCGAAAATTCACCCCTCCACTTT.

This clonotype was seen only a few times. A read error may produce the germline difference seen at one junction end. The CDR3 bases are TGTGCTAGCAGCTTAGCTGGGCAACACAATGAGCAGTTCTTC. Protein sequence: CASSLAGQHNEQFF. This chain links TRBV7-7 with TRBJ2-1; D is unresolved. There are 14 residues in the CDR3. The germline CDR1 and CDR2 sequences are SSHAT and FNYEAQ (reference sequence).

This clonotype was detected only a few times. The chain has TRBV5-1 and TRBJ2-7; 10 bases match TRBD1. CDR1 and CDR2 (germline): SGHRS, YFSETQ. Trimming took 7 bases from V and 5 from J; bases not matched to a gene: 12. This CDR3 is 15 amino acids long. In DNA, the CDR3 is TGCGCCAGCCAAATCGGGACAGGGGTATGGAACGAGCAGTACTTC. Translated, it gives CASQIGTGVWNEQYF. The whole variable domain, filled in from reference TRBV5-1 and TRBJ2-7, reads KAGVTQTPRYLIKTRGQQVTLSCSPISGHRSVSWYQQTPGQGLQFLFEYFSETQRNKGNFPGRFSGRQFSNSRSEMNVSTLELGDSALYLCASQIGTGVWNEQYFGPGTRLTVT.